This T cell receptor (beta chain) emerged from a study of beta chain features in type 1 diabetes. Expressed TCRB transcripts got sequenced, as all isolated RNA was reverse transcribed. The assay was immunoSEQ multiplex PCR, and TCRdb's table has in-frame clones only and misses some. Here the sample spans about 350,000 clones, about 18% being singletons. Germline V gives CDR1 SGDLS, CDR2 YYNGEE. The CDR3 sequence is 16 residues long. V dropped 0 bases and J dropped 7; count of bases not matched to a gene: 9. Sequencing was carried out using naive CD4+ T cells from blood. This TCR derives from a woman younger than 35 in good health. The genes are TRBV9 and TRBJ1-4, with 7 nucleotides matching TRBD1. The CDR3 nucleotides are TGTGCCAGCAGCGTAGGAGGGGGCGGCGGTCCTGAAAAACTGTTTTTT. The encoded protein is CASSVGGGGGPEKLFF.